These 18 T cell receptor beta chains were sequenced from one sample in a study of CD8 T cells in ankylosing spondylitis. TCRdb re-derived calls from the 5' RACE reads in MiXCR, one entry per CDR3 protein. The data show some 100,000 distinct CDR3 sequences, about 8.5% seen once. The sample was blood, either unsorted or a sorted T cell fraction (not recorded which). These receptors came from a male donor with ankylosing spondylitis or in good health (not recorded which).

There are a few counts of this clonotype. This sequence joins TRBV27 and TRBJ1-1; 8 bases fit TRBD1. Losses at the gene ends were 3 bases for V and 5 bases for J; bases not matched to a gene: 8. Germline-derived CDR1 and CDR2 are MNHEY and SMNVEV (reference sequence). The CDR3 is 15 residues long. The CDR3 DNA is TGTGCCAGCAGTTTCCAAGACAGGGGACGGACTGAAGCTTTCTTT. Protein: CASSFQDRGRTEAFF.

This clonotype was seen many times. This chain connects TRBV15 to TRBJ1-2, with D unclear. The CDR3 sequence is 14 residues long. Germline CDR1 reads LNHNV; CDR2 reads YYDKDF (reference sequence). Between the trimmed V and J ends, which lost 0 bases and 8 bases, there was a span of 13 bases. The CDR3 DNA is TGTGCCACCAGCAGAGATGGAGGACGACGAGGCTACACCTTC. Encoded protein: CATSRDGGRRGYTF.

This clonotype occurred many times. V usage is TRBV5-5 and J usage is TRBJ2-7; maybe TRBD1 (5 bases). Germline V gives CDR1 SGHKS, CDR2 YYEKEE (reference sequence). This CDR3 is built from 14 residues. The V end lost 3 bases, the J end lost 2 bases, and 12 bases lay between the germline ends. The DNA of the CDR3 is TGTGCCAGCAGCTCTACAGGTGGCCCCTACGAGCAGTACTTC. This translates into CASSSTGGPYEQYF.

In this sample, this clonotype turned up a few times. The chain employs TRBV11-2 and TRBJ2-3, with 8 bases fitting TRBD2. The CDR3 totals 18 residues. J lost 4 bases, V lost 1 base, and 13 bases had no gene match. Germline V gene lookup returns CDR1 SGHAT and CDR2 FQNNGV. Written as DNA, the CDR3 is TGTGCCAGCAGCTTAGTGCCAGCGGGAGAAGATTCGGCAGATACGCAGTATTTT. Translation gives CASSLVPAGEDSADTQYF.

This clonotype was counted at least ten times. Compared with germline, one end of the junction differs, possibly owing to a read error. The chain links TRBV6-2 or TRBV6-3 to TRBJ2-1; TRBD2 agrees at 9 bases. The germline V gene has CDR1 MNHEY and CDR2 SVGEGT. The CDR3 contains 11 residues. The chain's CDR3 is CASSYGGGELF. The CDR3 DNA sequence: TGTGCCAGCAGTTACGGCGGGGGGGAGCTCTTC.

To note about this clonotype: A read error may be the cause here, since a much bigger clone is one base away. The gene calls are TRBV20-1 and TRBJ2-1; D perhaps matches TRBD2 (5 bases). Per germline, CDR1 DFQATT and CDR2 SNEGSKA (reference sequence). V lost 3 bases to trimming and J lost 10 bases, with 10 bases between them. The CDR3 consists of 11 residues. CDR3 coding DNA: TGCAGTGCTAGGGTCGGGGTAGAGCAGTTCTTC. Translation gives CSARVGVEQFF.

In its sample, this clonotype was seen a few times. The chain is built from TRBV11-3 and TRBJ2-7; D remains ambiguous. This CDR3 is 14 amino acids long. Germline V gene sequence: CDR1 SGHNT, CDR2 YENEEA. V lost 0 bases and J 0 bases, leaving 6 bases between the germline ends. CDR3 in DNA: TGTGCCAGCAGCTTAGACGGTACCTCCTACGAGCAGTACTTC. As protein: CASSLDGTSYEQYF.

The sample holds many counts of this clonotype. CDR3 protein: CASSPRSSYNSPLHF. CDR3 DNA: TGTGCCAGCAGTCCCCGGAGCTCCTATAATTCACCCCTCCACTTT. The J gene is TRBJ1-6, the V gene TRBV28; D gene unclear. The CDR3 sequence is 15 residues long. Trimming left V 5 bases short and J 0 bases short, with 8 bases between. Germline CDR1 is MDHEN and CDR2 is SYDVKM. Using reference TRBV28 and TRBJ1-6 for the parts outside the CDR3, the full variable domain is DVKVTQSSRYLVKRTGEKVFLECVQDMDHENMFWYRQDPGLGLRLIYFSYDVKMKEKGDIPEGYSVSREKKERFSLILESASTNQTSMYLCASSPRSSYNSPLHFGNGTRLTVT.

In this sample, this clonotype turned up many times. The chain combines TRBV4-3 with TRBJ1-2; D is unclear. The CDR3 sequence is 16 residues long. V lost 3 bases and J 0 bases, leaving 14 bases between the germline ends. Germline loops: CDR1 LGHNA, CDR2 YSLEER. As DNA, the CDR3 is TGCGCCAGCAGCCATTCGCCCGAGGGTGCTAACTATGGCTACACCTTC. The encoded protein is CASSHSPEGANYGYTF.

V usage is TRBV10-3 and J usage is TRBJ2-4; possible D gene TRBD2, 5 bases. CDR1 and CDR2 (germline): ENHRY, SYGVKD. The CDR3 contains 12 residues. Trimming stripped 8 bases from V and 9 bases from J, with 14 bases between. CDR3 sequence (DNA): TGTGCCATCGGCGAGCCGGGAAGCATTCAGTACTTC. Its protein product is CAIGEPGSIQYF.

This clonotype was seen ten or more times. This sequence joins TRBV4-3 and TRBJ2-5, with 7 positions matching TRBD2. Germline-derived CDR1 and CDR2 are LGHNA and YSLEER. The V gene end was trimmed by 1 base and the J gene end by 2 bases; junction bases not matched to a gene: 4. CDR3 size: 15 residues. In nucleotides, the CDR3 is TGCGCCAGCAGCCAAGGGGCGGGGGAGCAAGAGACCCAGTACTTC. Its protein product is CASSQGAGEQETQYF.

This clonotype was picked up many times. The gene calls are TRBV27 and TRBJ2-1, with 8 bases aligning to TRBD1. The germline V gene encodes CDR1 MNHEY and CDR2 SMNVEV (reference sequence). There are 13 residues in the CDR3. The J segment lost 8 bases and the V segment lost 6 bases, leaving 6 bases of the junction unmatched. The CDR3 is CASSRDRGDEQFF. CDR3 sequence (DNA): TGTGCCAGCAGCCGAGACAGGGGCGATGAGCAGTTCTTC.

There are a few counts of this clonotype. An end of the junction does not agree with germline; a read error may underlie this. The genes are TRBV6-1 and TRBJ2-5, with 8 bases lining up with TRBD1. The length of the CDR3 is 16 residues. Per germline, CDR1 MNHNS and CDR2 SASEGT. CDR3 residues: CVSRGTDRGYQETQYF. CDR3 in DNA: TGTGTCAGCAGGGGGACTGACAGGGGATACCAAGAGACCCAGTACTTC.

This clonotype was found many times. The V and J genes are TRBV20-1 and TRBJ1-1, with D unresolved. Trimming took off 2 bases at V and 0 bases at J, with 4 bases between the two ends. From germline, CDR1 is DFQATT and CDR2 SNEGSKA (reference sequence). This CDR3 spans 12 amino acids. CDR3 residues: CSARPLNTEAFF. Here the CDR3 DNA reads TGCAGTGCTAGACCGCTGAACACTGAAGCTTTCTTT.

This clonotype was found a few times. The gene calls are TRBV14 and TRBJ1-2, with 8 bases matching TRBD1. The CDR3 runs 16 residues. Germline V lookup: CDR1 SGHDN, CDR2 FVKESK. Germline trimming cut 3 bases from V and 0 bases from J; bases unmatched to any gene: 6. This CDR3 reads CASSQEDRGANYGYTF. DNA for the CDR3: TGTGCCAGCAGCCAGGAAGACAGGGGAGCTAACTATGGCTACACCTTC.

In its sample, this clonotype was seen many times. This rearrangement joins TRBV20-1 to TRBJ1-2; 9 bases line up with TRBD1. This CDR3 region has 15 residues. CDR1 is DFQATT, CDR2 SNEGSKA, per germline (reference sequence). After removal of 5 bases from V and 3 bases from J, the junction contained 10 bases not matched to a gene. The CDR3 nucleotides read TGCAGTGCTCCGAGTTCCAGGACAGGGGACTATGGCTACACCTTC. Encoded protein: CSAPSSRTGDYGYTF.

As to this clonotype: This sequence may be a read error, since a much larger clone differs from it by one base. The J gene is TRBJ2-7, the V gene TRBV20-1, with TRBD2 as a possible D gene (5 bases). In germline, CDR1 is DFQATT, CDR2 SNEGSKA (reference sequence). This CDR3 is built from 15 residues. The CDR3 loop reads CSARVRTARGYEQHF. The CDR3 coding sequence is TGCAGTGCTAGAGTTAGGACCGCGAGAGGGTACGAGCAGCACTTC.

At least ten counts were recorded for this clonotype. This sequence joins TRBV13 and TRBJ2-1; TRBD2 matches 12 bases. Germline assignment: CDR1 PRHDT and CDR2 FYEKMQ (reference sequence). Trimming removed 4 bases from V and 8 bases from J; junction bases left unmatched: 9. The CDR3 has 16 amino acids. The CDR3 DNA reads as TGTGCCAGCAGCTCGTGGACTAGCGGGACCCATGATGAGCAGTTCTTC. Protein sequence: CASSSWTSGTHDEQFF.